A selection of T cell receptor beta chains follows, all from one sample in a study of blood T cells in healthy people across ages. One entry per CDR3 protein, called by TCRdb with MiXCR from the 5' RACE reads. The repertoire holds roughly 830,000 distinct CDR3 sequences, approximately 59% seen once, with around a quarter in the top ten. Specimen: blood. The receptors were gathered from a man aged 30 to 45 in good health. Each CDR3 is given with its conserved first and last residue. The D gene is left open where the match is weak. Expanded clones are given a class, and other clones once, few, many or no size at all.

TRBD2,-,TRBJ2-7,TRBV20-1,TGCAGTGCTAGAGGCGGGACTAGCGGTGTCGAGCAGTACTTC,CSARGGTSGVEQYF
-,-,TRBJ1-2,TRBV14,TGTACCAGCAGCCAAGAGCGTGGTAGCCGCTATGGCTACACCTTC,CTSSQERGSRYGYTF
TRBD1,-,TRBJ2-5,TRBV20-1,TGCAGTGCCCCCCTCGGAGCAGGGGGTCTGGAGACCCAGTACTTC,CSAPLGAGGLETQYF
TRBD2,-,TRBJ2-3,TRBV6-6,TGTGCCAGCAGTTACAAGGCTAGCGGGGGTGGAGATACGCAGTATTTT,CASSYKASGGGDTQYF
-,few,TRBJ2-7,TRBV7-8,TGTGCCAGCAGCGTGCAGGAGTCCTACGAGCAGTACTTC,CASSVQESYEQYF
-,once,TRBJ2-5,TRBV6-1,TGTGCCAGCAGTGAATGGAGTAAGGGAGAGACCCAGTACTTC,CASSEWSKGETQYF
-,-,TRBJ1-1,TRBV12-3/TRBV12-4,TGTGCCAGCCTCCAAACGAACACTGAAGCTTTCTTT,CASLQTNTEAFF
-,-,TRBJ2-5,TRBV7-9,TGTGCCGGCCGCGGATGGACGCCCCAAGAGACCCAGTACTTC,CAGRGWTPQETQYF
-,-,TRBJ1-6,TRBV2,TGTGCCAGCAGTGCGAACTCCTATAATTCACCCCTCCACTTT,CASSANSYNSPLHF
-,-,TRBJ2-5,TRBV7-9,TGTGCCAGCAGCTCTCGTGTGACCCCCCAAGAGACCCAGTACTTC,CASSSRVTPQETQYF